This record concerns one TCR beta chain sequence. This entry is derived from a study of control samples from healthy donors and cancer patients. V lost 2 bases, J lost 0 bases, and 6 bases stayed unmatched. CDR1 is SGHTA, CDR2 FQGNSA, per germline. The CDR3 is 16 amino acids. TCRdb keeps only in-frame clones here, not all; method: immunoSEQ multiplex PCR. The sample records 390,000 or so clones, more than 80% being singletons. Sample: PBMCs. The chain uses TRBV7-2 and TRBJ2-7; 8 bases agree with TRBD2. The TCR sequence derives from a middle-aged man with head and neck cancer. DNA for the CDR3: TGTGCCAGCAGCTTACGGGCGGGGGGTAGCTCCTACGAGCAGTACTTC. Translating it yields CASSLRAGGSSYEQYF.